This is a list of T cell receptor beta chains from one sample in a study of T cells in Graves' hyperthyroidism and ophthalmopathy. Using its own MiXCR run on the multiplex PCR reads, TCRdb lists one record per CDR3 protein. The repertoire holds roughly 500,000 distinct CDR3 sequences, with approximately 44% as singletons. The sample comprised peripheral blood or thyroid tissue (not recorded which). The receptors come from an adult woman with Graves' disease, either hyperthyroidism or ophthalmopathy (not recorded which). Each CDR3 is given with its conserved first and last residue. A D gene is named only where the DNA matches it firmly. Clone size is shown for a subset of rows, as once, few, many or a class of expanded clone.

d_gene,v_gene,abundance,j_gene,CDR3nt,CDR3aa
.,TRBV29-1,once,TRBJ2-7,TGCAGCGTTTCAGAGCGGTTCTCCTACGAGCAGTACTTC,CSVSERFSYEQYF
TRBD1,TRBV12-3/TRBV12-4,.,TRBJ1-3,TGTGCCAGCGTAAGAGAGGACAGGGCTGGAAACACCATATATTTT,CASVREDRAGNTIYF
TRBD1,TRBV19,.,TRBJ1-2,TGTGCCAGTAGTATCGGGACAGGGCGATTTGGCTACACCTTC,CASSIGTGRFGYTF
TRBD2,TRBV12-5,many,TRBJ2-2,TGTGCTAGCGGGAGGAAGAACACCGGGGAGCTGTTTTTT,CASGRKNTGELFF
TRBD1,TRBV5-1,many,TRBJ2-7,TGCGCCAGCAGCTGGGACGGACAGGCCTACGAGCAGTACTTC,CASSWDGQAYEQYF
.,TRBV4-2,.,TRBJ1-2,TGTGCCAGCAGCCAAGATCGGGGCGGCGGCTATGGCTACACCTTC,CASSQDRGGGYGYTF
.,TRBV5-1,many,TRBJ1-1,TGCGCCAGCAGCCCCGCCGCTCAACCTAACTCAGGGTGGGCTTTCTTT,CASSPAAQPNSGWAFF
.,TRBV10-2,.,TRBJ1-5,TGCGCCAGCTGGGGCCGGGGGAACAGCAATCAGCCCCAGCATTTT,CASWGRGNSNQPQHF
.,TRBV10-3,.,TRBJ1-3,TGTGCCATCAGTGATATGGCCAGGGCCTCCTCTGGAAACACCATATATTTT,CAISDMARASSGNTIYF
.,TRBV25-1,.,TRBJ1-2,TGTGCCAGCAGTGAATTTCCAAGCAGGGCCGACCGCTATGGCTACACCTTC,CASSEFPSRADRYGYTF